Here is one T cell receptor beta chain with its context. Sequencing used immunoSEQ multiplex PCR; TCRdb keeps in-frame clones, though not all of them. The sample holds under 250,000 clones, 81% seen once. The data stem from a study of blood T cell repertoires in COVID-19. Across the whole study: Samples of COVID-19 (acute and convalescent) were obtained from the United States, Italy and Spain.

Material for sequencing was peripheral blood. This sequence was found in a woman older than 75 with acute or convalescent COVID-19.

CDR3 loop: CASSLAGGSYEQYF. CDR3 coding DNA: TGTGCCAGCAGTTTAGCGGGGGGGTCCTACGAGCAGTACTTC. The chain uses TRBV28 and TRBJ2-7, with 9 bases that match TRBD2. The length of the CDR3 is 14 residues. With 2 bases clipped from V and 1 base from J, the junction kept 0 bases outside the gene matches. CDR1 and CDR2 (germline): MDHEN, SYDVKM.